One sample yielded the 21 T cell receptor beta chains listed below, sequenced in a study of PD-L1 blockade in urothelial cancer. Libraries were prepared by immunoSEQ multiplex PCR; TCRdb keeps only in-frame clonotypes and omits some of them. Here the sample spans roughly 120,000 clones, roughly 89% being singletons. The time point is: peripheral blood 6 weeks after treatment start. Sequencing was performed on PBMCs, taken around atezolizumab (anti-PD-L1) treatment. All receptors come from a man in his fifties or sixties with urothelial cancer.

In DNA, the CDR3 is TGTGCCAGCAGCTTAGCCCAGGGGACTGAAGCTTTCTTT. Translated: CASSLAQGTEAFF. The rearrangement uses TRBV7-9 and TRBJ1-1; a weak D match, TRBD1 (6 bases). This CDR3 is built from 13 residues. Trimming removed 0 bases from V and 5 bases from J, with 7 bases in between. Germline CDR1 and CDR2: SEHNR and FQNEAQ (reference sequence).

This clone was counted between two and nine times. The chain recombines TRBV6-4 with TRBJ1-2; 11 bases match TRBD1. Looked up from germline, CDR1 is MRHNA and CDR2 is SNTAGT. The CDR3 covers 13 residues. V was clipped by 6 bases and J by 7 bases; unmatched bases: 4. This CDR3 is CASSWTGGSGYTF. CDR3 nucleotide sequence: TGTGCCAGCAGCTGGACAGGGGGCTCTGGCTACACCTTC.

Only one count was recorded for this clone. This sequence joins TRBV6-1 and TRBJ1-5, with unresolved D. V lost 1 base and J 6 bases, leaving 13 bases between the germline ends. The CDR3 has 15 residues. Per germline, CDR1 MNHNS and CDR2 SASEGT. In nucleotides, the CDR3 is TGTGCCAGCAGTGAAGTTGCGGGTGTGGGTCAGCCCCAGCATTTT. Translation: CASSEVAGVGQPQHF.

The chain carries TRBV7-2 and TRBJ2-5; D is undetermined. The V end was cut by 3 bases, the J end by 0 bases, with 8 bases between. Germline-derived CDR1 and CDR2 are SGHTA and FQGNSA. The CDR3 length is 14 residues. The CDR3 bases are TGTGCCAGCAGCTTCCAGAACGACCAAGAGACCCAGTACTTC. Encoded protein: CASSFQNDQETQYF.

This clone came up a few times. The chain recombines TRBV5-1 with TRBJ2-7; TRBD1 aligns across 8 bases. After removal of 4 bases from V and 4 bases from J, the junction contained 4 bases not matched to a gene. Germline-derived CDR1 and CDR2 are SGHRS and YFSETQ. There are 13 residues in the CDR3. CDR3 sequence: CASSKGQEYEQYF. CDR3 sequence (DNA): TGCGCCAGCAGCAAGGGACAGGAGTACGAGCAGTACTTC.

The rearrangement uses TRBV5-4 and TRBJ1-2, with a tentative D call TRBD1 (6 bases). The germline gives CDR1 SGHNT, CDR2 YYREEE (reference sequence). This CDR3 region has 15 residues. Trimming pared 4 bases from V and 3 bases from J, leaving 16 bases between. DNA for the CDR3: TGTGCCAGCAGCCCGACGGCGGGGGCGGACTATGGCTACACCTTC. It codes for CASSPTAGADYGYTF.

Remarks on this clone: The junction departs from germline at one end; a sequencing error may be responsible. The chain links TRBV29-1 to TRBJ2-7; 8 nucleotides match TRBD1. The germline V gene encodes CDR1 SQVTM and CDR2 ANQGSEA. This CDR3 contains 11 residues. The CDR3 region has the DNA TGCAGCGTTGAAGAGCGACAGGGGTTGAACTTC. Its translation: CSVEERQGLNF.

This clone was seen only once. The V gene is TRBV10-3, the J gene TRBJ1-6; D is undetermined. Per the germline V gene, CDR1 is ENHRY and CDR2 is SYGVKD. This CDR3 spans 16 amino acids. V lost 2 bases, J lost 0 bases, and 8 bases lay in between. CDR3 nucleotides: TGTGCCATCAGTGAGAGGGAGGCCTCCTATAATTCACCCCTCCACTTT. Encoded protein: CAISEREASYNSPLHF.

The chain carries TRBV9 and TRBJ2-3, with 10 bases identical to TRBD2. Trimming removed 0 bases from V and 2 bases from J; junction bases left unmatched: 3. Germline CDR1 and CDR2: SGDLS and YYNGEE. This CDR3 is 16 amino acids long. CDR3 DNA: TGTGCCAGCAGCGTAGCTAGCGGGGGCAACACAGATACGCAGTATTTT. Translated, it gives CASSVASGGNTDTQYF.

The CDR3: CASSPTSGGYNEQFF. As DNA, the CDR3 is TGTGCCAGCAGCCCTACTAGCGGGGGTTACAATGAGCAGTTCTTC. This chain connects TRBV28 to TRBJ2-1; 11 nucleotides agree with TRBD2. The ends lost 6 bases at V and 4 bases at J; junction bases unmatched: 5. This CDR3 is built from 15 residues. Germline CDR1 MDHEN, CDR2 SYDVKM.

The CDR3: CASSQDLGGGRGYTF. DNA for the CDR3: TGCGCCAGCAGCCAAGATCTAGGGGGGGGTCGTGGCTACACCTTC. The chain is built from TRBV4-1 and TRBJ1-2; weak D call: TRBD1 (6 bases). The V and J ends lost 0 bases and 7 bases respectively, with 15 bases between them. Per the germline V gene, CDR1 is MGHRA and CDR2 is YSYEKL. The CDR3 consists of 15 residues.

This clone was observed once. The CDR3 region is CASSSRTALNYNEQYF. The CDR3 nucleotides read TGTGCCAGTAGTTCCCGGACAGCTCTGAACTATAACGAGCAGTACTTC. This chain uses TRBV19 with TRBJ2-7, with D possibly TRBD1 on 6 matching bases. V was pared by 5 bases and J by 5 bases, with 22 bases between. The CDR3 runs to 16 residues. From germline, CDR1 is LNHDA and CDR2 SQIVND (reference sequence).

J is TRBJ1-2 and V is TRBV18; D possibly corresponds to TRBD1 (5 bases). Trimming took off 1 base at V and 0 bases at J, with 12 bases between the two ends. From germline, CDR1 is KGHSH and CDR2 LQKENI. This CDR3 has 16 amino acids. The CDR3 coding sequence is TGTGCCAGCTCACCACTTGACAGTGCTGCTAACTATGGCTACACCTTC. Translating gives CASSPLDSAANYGYTF.

This rearrangement joins TRBV28 to TRBJ2-1, with a tentative D call TRBD1 (6 bases). Trimming shortened V by 7 bases and J by 1 base, and 11 bases separated the two germline ends. CDR1 MDHEN and CDR2 SYDVKM come from the germline V gene. This CDR3 has 14 amino acids. The CDR3 protein is CASTLGGSYNEQFF. The CDR3 DNA reads as TGTGCCAGCACCTTAGGGGGATCCTACAATGAGCAGTTCTTC.

The chain couples TRBV9 to TRBJ1-1; no clear D. V lost 4 bases to trimming and J lost 6 bases, with 19 bases between them. This CDR3 contains 15 residues. In germline, CDR1 is SGDLS, CDR2 YYNGEE. DNA of the CDR3: TGTGCCAGCAGCACCCGAGGAGTGGGGAGTGCTGAAGCTTTCTTT. Protein product: CASSTRGVGSAEAFF.

The chain is built from TRBV6-5 and TRBJ2-1; TRBD1 matches 8 bases. The J segment lost 9 bases and the V segment lost 0 bases, leaving 10 bases of the junction unmatched. The CDR3 runs to 16 residues. Germline CDR1 MNHEY, CDR2 SVGAGI. The CDR3 loop reads CASSYSTQGALSEQFF. The CDR3 DNA follows: TGTGCCAGCAGTTACTCGACGCAGGGGGCCCTAAGTGAGCAGTTCTTC.

V gene TRBV6-6 combines with J gene TRBJ2-2, with TRBD2 matching over 8 bases. V was pared by 5 bases and J by 3 bases, with 5 bases of the junction left unmatched. The germline V gene encodes CDR1 MNHNY and CDR2 SVGAGI (reference sequence). CDR3 length: 15 residues. The CDR3 bases are TGTGCCAGCAGTCAAGCGGGAGCTCACACCGGGGAGCTGTTTTTT. Protein sequence: CASSQAGAHTGELFF.

The chain is built from TRBV18 and TRBJ2-7; 8 bases match TRBD2. The germline CDR1 and CDR2 sequences are KGHSH and LQKENI. V trimming: 2 bases; J trimming: 7 bases; junction bases outside the gene matches: 4. This CDR3 contains 13 residues. The CDR3 DNA reads TGTGCCAGCTCACCAGGGACTAGGAGAGAGCAGTACTTC. Its translation: CASSPGTRREQYF. Full variable domain (remainder filled in from reference TRBV18 and TRBJ2-7): NAGVMQNPRHLVRRRGQEARLRCSPMKGHSHVYWYRQLPEEGLKFMVYLQKENIIDESGMPKERFSAEFPKEGPSILRIQQVVRGDSAAYFCASSPGTRREQYFGPGTRLTVT.

The chain uses TRBV28 and TRBJ1-5; 9 bases fit TRBD1. V lost 1 base to trimming and J lost 2 bases; unmatched junction nucleotides: 6. Germline lookup yields CDR1 MDHEN and CDR2 SYDVKM. The length of the CDR3 is 17 residues. The CDR3 sequence: CASSLSTGGQGNQPQHF. As DNA, the CDR3 is TGTGCCAGCAGTTTATCCACAGGGGGCCAAGGCAATCAGCCCCAGCATTTT.

The CDR3 bases are TGTGCCAGCAGCTCGGCCAGCGCGAACACCGGGGAGCTGTTTTTT. This codes for CASSSASANTGELFF. V usage is TRBV28 and J usage is TRBJ2-2; D call uncertain. The germline V and J ends were trimmed by 6 bases and 0 bases, with 11 bases remaining between them. Germline V gene lookup returns CDR1 MDHEN and CDR2 SYDVKM. The CDR3 totals 15 residues.

The chain has TRBV7-2 and TRBJ2-2; unclear D gene. CDR3 length equals 14 residues. V was trimmed by 1 base and J by 5 bases, leaving 8 bases between them. Germline V gives CDR1 SGHTA, CDR2 FQGNSA. The CDR3 region is CASSLVLLTGELFF. The CDR3 DNA sequence: TGTGCCAGCAGCTTAGTCTTGCTAACCGGGGAGCTGTTTTTT.